Listed below are T cell receptor beta chains from one sample, sequenced in a study of OX40 agonist ivuxolimab in advanced cancers. The method was immunoSEQ multiplex PCR; TCRdb's version includes in-frame clones alone and lacks a portion of them. The sample consists of around 40,000 clones, approximately 86% of them appearing once. The material was CD4+ or CD8+ T cells sorted from blood, obtained in a trial of the OX40 agonist ivuxolimab. Receptors originate from an adult with an advanced solid tumor such as melanoma, head and neck, liver or kidney cancer. Each CDR3 is given with its conserved first and last residue. The D gene is left open where the match is weak. Clone size is shown for a subset of rows, as once, few, many or a class of expanded clone.

cdr3_length clone_size j_call d_call v_call cdr3_nt cdr3_aa
11 - TRBJ1-1 - TRBV20-1 TGCAGTGCTGTACTGTGGGCTGAAGCTTTCTTT CSAVLWAEAFF
19 - TRBJ2-2 TRBD2 TRBV5-8 TGTGCCAGCAGCTTGTCTCTAGCGGGGAGCTTCGCGAACACCGGGGAGCTGTTTTTT CASSLSLAGSFANTGELFF
13 - TRBJ2-7 - TRBV4-2 TGTGCCAGCAGCCAAATTGAAGGACGCGGGCAGTACTTC CASSQIEGRGQYF
19 - TRBJ1-6 - TRBV5-1 TGCGCCAGCAGCTTGGGCCTCGGGGGGAAATTCACCGATAATTCACCCCTCCACTTT CASSLGLGGKFTDNSPLHF
13 - TRBJ1-2 - TRBV5-4 TGTGCCAGCAGCTTCCGACAGAACTATGGCTACACCTTC CASSFRQNYGYTF
16 - TRBJ1-2 - TRBV19 TGTGCCAGTAGCGACCTCCTCCGTTGGTCCCCTGATGGCTACACCTTC CASSDLLRWSPDGYTF
14 - TRBJ2-5 - TRBV7-2 TGTGCCAGCAGCCTTCCGGACTACGCGGAGACCCAGTACTTC CASSLPDYAETQYF
13 - TRBJ1-1 - TRBV7-9 TGTGCCAGCAGCTCCGGGCATACCAGTGAAGCTTTCTTT CASSSGHTSEAFF
11 - TRBJ2-7 - TRBV6-6 TGTGCCAGCAGCCGTGCGGGGGAGCAGTACTTC CASSRAGEQYF
13 once TRBJ2-1 - TRBV5-1 TGCGCCAGCAGCTTAGGACTAACCAATGAGCAGTTCTTC CASSLGLTNEQFF
14 - TRBJ1-3 - TRBV28 TGTGCCAGCAGTTCCCAGCGTTATGGAAACACCATATATTTT CASSSQRYGNTIYF
16 few TRBJ1-2 - TRBV19 TGTGCCAGTAGTATAGGCAGGGGACAAGGGTTCTATGGCTACACCTTC CASSIGRGQGFYGYTF
16 - TRBJ2-5 TRBD2 TRBV19 TGTGCCAGTAGTCGGGGGACTAGCGGGAGTGGTGAGACCCAGTACTTC CASSRGTSGSGETQYF
16 - TRBJ2-5 TRBD2 TRBV10-3 TGTGCCATCAGTCTGACTAGCGGGAGTGTCCAAGAGACCCAGTACTTC CAISLTSGSVQETQYF
17 - TRBJ1-5 TRBD1 TRBV15 TGTGCCACCAGCAGATTACCAGGGGGCTGGGATTATCAGCCCCAGCATTTT CATSRLPGGWDYQPQHF
15 - TRBJ2-2 - TRBV4-3 TGCGCCAGCAGCCAAGAAAGGGCTCTCACCGGGGAGCTGTTTTTT CASSQERALTGELFF
14 - TRBJ2-3 - TRBV7-9 TGTGCCAGCAGCAGGAGTAGCGGAACAGATACGCAGTATTTT CASSRSSGTDTQYF
15 - TRBJ2-7 - TRBV9 TGTGCCAGCAGCTTATCCAGCGGCGACTTCTACGAGCAGTACTTC CASSLSSGDFYEQYF
11 - TRBJ2-5 - TRBV7-2 TGTGCCAGCAGCTCCGAAGAGACCCAGTACTTC CASSSEETQYF
14 - TRBJ1-2 - TRBV7-2 TGTGCCAGCAGCTTAGAAACCCCTAGCCCTGGCTACACCTTC CASSLETPSPGYTF
16 - TRBJ2-3 TRBD2 TRBV7-9 TGTGCCAGCACCAAGGGACTAGCGGGGGGAACAGATACGCAGTATTTT CASTKGLAGGTDTQYF
16 - TRBJ2-7 TRBD2 TRBV5-4 TGTGCCAGCAGCTTGGCCGCGGGGGGCCGCTCCTACGAGCAGTACTTC CASSLAAGGRSYEQYF
13 once TRBJ2-7 - TRBV7-2 TGTGCCAGCAGCTTAGAGCTTTTCCTAGAGCAGTACTTC CASSLELFLEQYF
14 - TRBJ2-5 - TRBV11-2 TGTGCCAGCAGCTTAGCGGGACCCGAAGGGACCCAGTACTTC CASSLAGPEGTQYF
13 - TRBJ1-6 - TRBV30 TGTGCCTGGAACGCGGACGGGAATTCACCCCTCCACTTT CAWNADGNSPLHF
16 - TRBJ2-1 TRBD2 TRBV5-1 TGCGCCAGCAGCGTGACTAGCGGGACGGTCTACAATGAGCAGTTCTTC CASSVTSGTVYNEQFF
14 - TRBJ2-3 TRBD2 TRBV10-2 TGCGCCAGCAGTGAACTAGCGGGGGTGGATACGCAGTATTTT CASSELAGVDTQYF
15 - TRBJ1-2 TRBD1 TRBV7-9 TGTGCCAGCAGCTTGGGGACAGGGGCCCTCTATGGCTACACCTTC CASSLGTGALYGYTF
13 - TRBJ1-4 - TRBV7-9 TGTGCCAGCAGCCAAGGGGCCAGTGAAAAACTGTTTTTT CASSQGASEKLFF
15 few TRBJ1-5 TRBD1 TRBV18 TGTGCCAGCTCACCACAGGGACAGGGCAATCAGCCCCAGCATTTT CASSPQGQGNQPQHF
15 - TRBJ1-2 - TRBV6-1 TGTGCCAGCAGTGAGGCTACTCGGTGGGGATGGGGCTACACCTTC CASSEATRWGWGYTF
15 - TRBJ2-1 - TRBV2 TGTGCCAGCAGTGAGACCAGGGTATTTTCTGATGAGCAGTTCTTC CASSETRVFSDEQFF
15 - TRBJ2-7 - TRBV7-6 TGTGCCAGCAGCTTAGCTGGGCAGGGGGGCTACGAGCAGTACTTC CASSLAGQGGYEQYF
13 - TRBJ2-5 - TRBV30 TGTGCCTGGAGTGAAGATTTAGGAGAGACCCAGTACTTC CAWSEDLGETQYF
15 once TRBJ1-6 - TRBV5-1 TGCGCCAGCAGCTTGTCGGACAGATCTAATTCACCCCTCCACTTT CASSLSDRSNSPLHF
15 - TRBJ1-5 - TRBV7-9 TGTGCCAGCAGCAAGACGGGGGTCCAGGGGCAGCCCCAGCATTTT CASSKTGVQGQPQHF
16 - TRBJ1-4 TRBD1 TRBV7-8 TGTGCCAGCAGCTCCCAACAGGGGGCAACTAATGAAAAACTGTTTTTT CASSSQQGATNEKLFF
14 - TRBJ1-1 - TRBV6-6 TGTGCCAGCAGTTACCGACAGACGAACACTGAAGCTTTCTTT CASSYRQTNTEAFF
12 - TRBJ2-5 - TRBV6-1 TGTGCCGGACGGGCTGGGGAAGAGACCCAGTACTTC CAGRAGEETQYF
14 - TRBJ1-4 - TRBV5-6 TGTGCCAGCAATTCTGTCCAGACGCGTGAAAAACTGTTTTTT CASNSVQTREKLFF
16 few TRBJ2-7 - TRBV7-9 TGTGCCAGCAGCCCACCAATCCGACTGAGCTCCTACGAGCAGTACTTC CASSPPIRLSSYEQYF
17 - TRBJ2-7 TRBD2 TRBV4-2 TGTGCCAGCAGCCAGGGGCTAGCGGACAACCTAGCCTACGAGCAGTACTTC CASSQGLADNLAYEQYF
13 - TRBJ2-3 - TRBV4-3 TGCGCCAGCAGCCAAGACCGGAGAGATACGCAGTATTTT CASSQDRRDTQYF
18 once TRBJ1-5 - TRBV4-2 TGTGCCAGCAGCCGCCGGCCCGGTGGAGACGGTAGCAATCAGCCCCAGCATTTT CASSRRPGGDGSNQPQHF
15 - TRBJ1-1 - TRBV7-8 TGTGCCAGCAGCTTAACGGCTTTTTTGAACACTGAAGCTTTCTTT CASSLTAFLNTEAFF
11 - TRBJ2-7 - TRBV6-5 TGTGCCGTCAGGACCTCCTACGAGCAGTACTTC CAVRTSYEQYF
15 - TRBJ2-1 - TRBV7-2 TGTGCCAGCAGCTTATCGTCTGCTCAATACAATGAGCAGTTCTTC CASSLSSAQYNEQFF
15 - TRBJ2-1 TRBD2 TRBV5-8 TGTGCCAGCAGCTTTCCCCGGGAGGGGGTGAATGAGCAGTTCTTC CASSFPREGVNEQFF
16 - TRBJ1-2 - TRBV19 TGTGCCAGTAGTATAGGACTCGGACCCAACTCGGGTGGCTACACCTTC CASSIGLGPNSGGYTF
14 - TRBJ2-5 - TRBV5-6 TGTGCCAGCAGCTTGGGGGGGGCTCAAGAGACCCAGTACTTC CASSLGGAQETQYF